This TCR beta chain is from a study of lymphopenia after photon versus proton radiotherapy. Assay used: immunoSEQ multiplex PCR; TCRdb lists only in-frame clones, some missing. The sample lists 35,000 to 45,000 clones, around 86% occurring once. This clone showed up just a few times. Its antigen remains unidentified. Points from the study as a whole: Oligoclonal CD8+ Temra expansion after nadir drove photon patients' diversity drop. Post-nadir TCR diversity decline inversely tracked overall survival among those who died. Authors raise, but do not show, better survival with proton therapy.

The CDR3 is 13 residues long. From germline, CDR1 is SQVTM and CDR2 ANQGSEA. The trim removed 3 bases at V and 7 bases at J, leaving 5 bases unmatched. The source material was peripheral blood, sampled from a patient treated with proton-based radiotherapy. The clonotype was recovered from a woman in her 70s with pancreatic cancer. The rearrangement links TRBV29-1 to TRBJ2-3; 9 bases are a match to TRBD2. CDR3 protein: CSVDIAGVNTQYF. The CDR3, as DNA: TGCAGCGTTGACATAGCGGGAGTAAATACGCAGTATTTT.